The rows below give T cell receptor beta chains drawn from one sample of a study of vaccination and CD4 T cells after COVID-19. Antigen specificity for these receptors is unknown. TCRdb passed the PCR reads through MiXCR, listing each CDR3 protein once. Among 7,000 to 9,000 distinct CDR3 sequences listed, 48% were seen once. The sample was CD4+ T cells from blood, cultured in vitro. These TCRs come from a human donor who had recovered from COVID-19. Each CDR3 is given without its conserved first and last residue.

j_gene: TRBJ1-2
v_gene: TRBV2
CDR3aa: ASSPNAASYGYT

j_gene: TRBJ1-6
v_gene: TRBV25-1
CDR3aa: ASSQTGTGFNSPLH

j_gene: TRBJ2-1
v_gene: TRBV4-1
CDR3aa: ASSQASTGGWDEQF

j_gene: TRBJ2-7
v_gene: TRBV7-8
CDR3aa: ASSYPGTNYEQY

j_gene: TRBJ2-5
v_gene: TRBV20-1
CDR3aa: SFGGGHQETQY

j_gene: TRBJ2-5
v_gene: TRBV10-3
CDR3aa: AISPGSQETQY

j_gene: TRBJ1-1
v_gene: TRBV6-2/TRBV6-3
CDR3aa: ASSYGDSRNTEAF

j_gene: TRBJ1-5
v_gene: TRBV27
CDR3aa: ASRRAGGNQPQH

j_gene: TRBJ1-1
v_gene: TRBV9
CDR3aa: ASSPIPTGLAEAF

j_gene: TRBJ2-1
v_gene: TRBV3-1
CDR3aa: ASRRRLGVGEQF

j_gene: TRBJ1-1
v_gene: TRBV7-2
CDR3aa: ASRRNRVSTEAF

j_gene: TRBJ1-4
v_gene: TRBV10-3
CDR3aa: AISNKGGAGEKLF